This entry is about one T cell receptor (beta chain). No cognate antigen has been identified for it. Base qualities were left out, and no much larger clone turns up one base away. The run used an Illumina NovaSeq 6000. TCRalpha and TCRbeta cDNA libraries were built by 5'RACE with constant-segment primers, adding sample barcodes and unique molecular identifiers. RNA was extracted from every sample with Trizol reagent. Amplification of the libraries took two PCR steps, and the second step added a second sample barcode plus Illumina TruSeq adapters. Libraries were sequenced on an Illumina NovaSeq with 2 x 150 bp paired-end reads. Turning to the authors' computational methods: The reads were demultiplexed and collapsed into UMI-guided consensus sequences using migec v1.2.7. Using mixcr v2.1.11, the UMI consensuses were aligned to TRA and TRB V and J templates and assembled into clonotypes. A clonotype was counted as expanded or contracted only if both edgeR and NoisET called the change significant, with noise models trained on biological replicates. For edgeR calls, a false discovery rate-adjusted p below 0.01 and a log2 fold-change threshold of 1 were applied. PCA with hierarchical clustering of max-normalized trajectories of the 1000 most abundant clonotypes was used as exploratory dynamics analysis. Separately sequenced CD4+ and CD8+ repertoires were used to assign a CD4 or CD8 phenotype to each responding clone. TCRdb cleaned the public reads at Q25 with fastp, built clones with MiXCR and kept in-frame beta chains. Duplicate CDR3 protein sequences are folded into a single record with the most common DNA and genes. These V and J calls rely on TCRdb rather than the paper's analysis. In this sample the table shows around 340,000 distinct CDR3 sequences, roughly 14% of which occur a single time. The top ten hold roughly a fifth of the sample.

Ficoll-Paque density gradient centrifugation was used to isolate PBMCs. These data are taken from a study of T-cell memory formation after mild COVID-19 (dated by TCRdb to the early 2020s). Context from the whole study: Most TCR sequence clusters were specific to one of the two donors. In a couple of donors, T-cell clones that expanded and contracted after mild COVID-19 were tracked by sequencing TCRalpha and TCRbeta repertoires over time. The cohort was made up of two young adult volunteers, one female and one male, who were previously healthy.

The study at large found these results: Some responding clones were detected in pre-infection memory, which suggested that pre-existing cross-reactive memory T cells had joined the SARS-CoV-2 response. Whether the second-wave clones peaking on day 37 were SARS-CoV-2 specific was not confirmed. Contracting CD4+ clones turned up mainly in the CM and EM memory subsets, whereas EMRA was where CD8+ clones were enriched. Only two mild cases were covered in the study, and larger cohorts including severe cases with pre-infection samples were considered necessary. Balanced CD4/CD8 phenotypes were observed for clones contracting from day 15 to 85, whereas a bias towards CD4+ was observed for a second wave of clones expanding from day 15 to 37.

Taken from the germline V gene, the CDR1 and CDR2 loops are MNHEY and SVGEGT. From the cysteine through the phenylalanine, the CDR3 covers 11 amino acids. Only CDR3 DNA is held: 33 bases, read in frame from base 1. V loses 6 bases of germline sequence and J loses 6 bases, and the interval between the two ends is 7 bases. In this chain, TRBV6-2 or TRBV6-3 is recombined with TRBJ2-3, with the D gene too uncertain to name. Input material: PBMCs or a T cell subset sorted from them (not recorded which). The clonotype comes from a man younger than 35 who had mild COVID-19 (a few samples of this study predate the infection). The sample titles of this study are shuffled in the database, so cell type and time point are left out; the donor was told from shared clones. CDR3 loop: CASRRLDTQYF. The bases read TGTGCCAGCAGGCGTCTCGATACGCAGTATTTT.